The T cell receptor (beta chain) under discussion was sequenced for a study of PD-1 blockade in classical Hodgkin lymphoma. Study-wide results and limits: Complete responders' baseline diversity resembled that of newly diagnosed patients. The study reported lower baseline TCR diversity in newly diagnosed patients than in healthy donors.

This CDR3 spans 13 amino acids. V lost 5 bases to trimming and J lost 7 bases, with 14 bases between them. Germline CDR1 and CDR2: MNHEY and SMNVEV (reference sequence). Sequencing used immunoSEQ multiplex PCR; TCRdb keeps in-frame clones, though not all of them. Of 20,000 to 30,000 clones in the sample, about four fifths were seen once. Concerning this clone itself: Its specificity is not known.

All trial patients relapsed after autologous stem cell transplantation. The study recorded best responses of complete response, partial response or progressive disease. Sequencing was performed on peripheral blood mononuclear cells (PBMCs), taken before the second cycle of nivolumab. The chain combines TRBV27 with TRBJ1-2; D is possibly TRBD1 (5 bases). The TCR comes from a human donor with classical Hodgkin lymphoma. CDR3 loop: CASSQTQGIGYTF. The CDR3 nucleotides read TGTGCCAGCAGTCAAACTCAGGGTATTGGCTACACCTTC.